This passage covers 9 T cell receptor beta chains from one sample sequenced in a study of monozygotic twins with cystic fibrosis. Some clones are missing from TCRdb's copy, which holds only in-frame ones; the method was immunoSEQ multiplex PCR. The sample consists of tens of thousands of clones, about 90% of them appearing once. Source material: blood. The receptors were gathered from a boy between 2 and 10 years old with cystic fibrosis.

This clone was seen more than once but under ten times. The J gene is TRBJ1-1, the V gene TRBV7-9; a weak D match, TRBD1 (6 bases). V gave up 3 bases and J gave up 4 bases, with 9 bases separating them. Germline CDR1 SEHNR, CDR2 FQNEAQ (reference sequence). CDR3 length equals 13 residues. In DNA form, the CDR3 reads TGTGCCAGCAGCTTGAGGGGGGGCACTGAAGCTTTCTTT. It codes for CASSLRGGTEAFF.

This clone turned up a few times. The chain has TRBV6-1 and TRBJ1-2; no definite D call. V lost 3 bases, J lost 6 bases, and 14 bases lay in between. The CDR3 length is 14 residues. The V gene's germline CDR1 is MNHNS and CDR2 SASEGT. The CDR3 DNA reads TGTGCCAGCAGTGATTTCGTCCCAGGTGATGGCTACACCTTC. Protein sequence: CASSDFVPGDGYTF.

This clone showed up just once. This chain joins TRBV29-1 and TRBJ1-2, with a possible D match to TRBD1 (6 bases). Germline loops: CDR1 SQVTM, CDR2 ANQGSEA. Trimming took off 6 bases at V and 0 bases at J, with 17 bases between the two ends. CDR3 length equals 15 residues. CDR3 region: CSVPGGGRTNYGYTF. Written as DNA, the CDR3 is TGCAGCGTCCCCGGCGGGGGGCGGACTAACTATGGCTACACCTTC.

The chain couples TRBV10-3 to TRBJ1-1, with 8 bases that match TRBD1. The CDR3 is made up of 15 amino acids. CDR1 and CDR2 from the germline V gene are ENHRY and SYGVKD. Germline trimming cut 2 bases from V and 6 bases from J; bases unmatched to any gene: 8. This chain's CDR3 is CAISEGQGAPPEAFF. CDR3 nucleotide sequence: TGTGCCATCAGTGAGGGTCAGGGGGCCCCTCCTGAAGCTTTCTTT.

V is TRBV6-5 and J is TRBJ1-5; D is perhaps TRBD1 (6 bases). The CDR3 sequence is 15 residues long. Trimming left V 8 bases short and J 4 bases short, with 18 bases between. Per the germline V gene, CDR1 is MNHEY and CDR2 is SVGAGI. CDR3 bases: TGTGCCAGCCGACCACCAGGGGCGAGGAATCAGCCCCAGCATTTT. Translated, it gives CASRPPGARNQPQHF.

This rearrangement joins TRBV5-1 to TRBJ2-7, with 11 bases that match TRBD1. CDR1 and CDR2 (germline): SGHRS, YFSETQ. This CDR3 spans 17 amino acids. V lost 4 bases, J lost 2 bases, and 11 bases stayed unmatched. The CDR3 protein is CASSPLPGTGGTYEQYF. The CDR3 region has the DNA TGCGCCAGCAGCCCTCTTCCAGGGACAGGGGGAACCTACGAGCAGTACTTC.

The genes are TRBV4-1 and TRBJ2-7; D may correspond to TRBD1 or TRBD2 (5 bases each). The CDR3 runs to 17 residues. Trimming stripped 3 bases from V and 3 bases from J, with 21 bases between. Germline CDR1 reads MGHRA; CDR2 reads YSYEKL. The CDR3 region is CASSQTRLVQGDYEQYF. CDR3 nucleotide sequence: TGCGCCAGCAGCCAGACAAGACTGGTTCAGGGAGACTACGAGCAGTACTTC.

The chain recombines TRBV13 with TRBJ1-5, with TRBD1 as a possible D gene (5 bases). V was shortened by 4 bases and J by 6 bases, with 13 bases between the two germline ends. Germline lookup yields CDR1 PRHDT and CDR2 FYEKMQ (reference sequence). The CDR3 extends over 14 amino acids. The CDR3 DNA reads as TGTGCCAGCAGCTCAGGGAGGGCCAGTCAGCCCCAGCATTTT. Amino acid sequence: CASSSGRASQPQHF. The full variable domain, its missing parts supplied by reference TRBV13 and TRBJ1-5, is AAGVIQSPRHLIKEKRETATLKCYPIPRHDTVYWYQQGPGQDPQFLISFYEKMQSDKGSIPDRFSAQQFSDYHSELNMSSLELGDSALYFCASSSGRASQPQHFGDGTRLSIL.

In its sample, this clone was seen once. V and J are TRBV29-1 and TRBJ1-1; 9 bases fit TRBD1. Germline-derived CDR1 and CDR2 are SQVTM and ANQGSEA. The V segment lost 5 bases and the J segment 5 bases; nucleotides outside the gene matches: 6. The CDR3 spans 13 residues. The CDR3 sequence is CSVWDRVGTEAFF. The CDR3 nucleotides are TGCAGCGTTTGGGACAGGGTGGGTACTGAAGCTTTCTTT.